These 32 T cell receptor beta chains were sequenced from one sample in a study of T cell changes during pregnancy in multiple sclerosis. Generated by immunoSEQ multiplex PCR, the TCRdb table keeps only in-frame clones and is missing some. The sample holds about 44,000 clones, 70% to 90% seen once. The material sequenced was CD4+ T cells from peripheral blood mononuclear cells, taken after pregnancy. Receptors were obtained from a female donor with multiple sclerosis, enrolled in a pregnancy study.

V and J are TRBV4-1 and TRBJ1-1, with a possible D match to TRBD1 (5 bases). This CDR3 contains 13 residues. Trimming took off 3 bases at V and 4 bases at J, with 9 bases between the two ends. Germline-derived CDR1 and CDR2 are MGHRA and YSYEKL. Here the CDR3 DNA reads TGCGCCAGCAGCCAGGAGACAGTCACTGAAGCTTTCTTT. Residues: CASSQETVTEAFF.

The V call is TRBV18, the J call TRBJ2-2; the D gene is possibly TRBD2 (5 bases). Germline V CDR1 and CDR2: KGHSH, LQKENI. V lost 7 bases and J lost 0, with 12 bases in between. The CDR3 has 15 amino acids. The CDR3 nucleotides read TGTGCCAGCTACCTTGGAGGTACGAACACCGGGGAGCTGTTTTTT. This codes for CASYLGGTNTGELFF. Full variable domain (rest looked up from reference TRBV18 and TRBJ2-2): NAGVMQNPRHLVRRRGQEARLRCSPMKGHSHVYWYRQLPEEGLKFMVYLQKENIIDESGMPKERFSAEFPKEGPSILRIQQVVRGDSAAYFCASYLGGTNTGELFFGEGSRLTVL.

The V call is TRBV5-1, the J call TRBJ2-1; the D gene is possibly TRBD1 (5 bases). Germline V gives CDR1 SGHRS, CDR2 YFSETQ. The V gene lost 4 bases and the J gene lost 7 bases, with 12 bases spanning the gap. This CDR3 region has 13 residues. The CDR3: CASSPQGRNEQFF. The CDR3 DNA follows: TGCGCCAGCAGCCCCCAGGGTAGGAATGAGCAGTTCTTC.

The CDR3 nucleotides are TGTGCCAGCAGTTACCTAACGGTAGCCAAAAACATTCAGTACTTC. Its protein product is CASSYLTVAKNIQYF. The chain links TRBV6-6 to TRBJ2-4; D gene uncertain. The length of the CDR3 is 15 residues. Trimming shortened V by 2 bases and J by 0 bases, and 8 bases separated the two germline ends. The germline V gene encodes CDR1 MNHNY and CDR2 SVGAGI (reference sequence).

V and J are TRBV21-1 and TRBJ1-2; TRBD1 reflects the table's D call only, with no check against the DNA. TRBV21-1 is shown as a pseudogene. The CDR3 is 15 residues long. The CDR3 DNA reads TGTGCCAGCTCAGGGGAAGACAGGGCCAACTATGGCTACACCTTC. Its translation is CASSGEDRANYGYTF.

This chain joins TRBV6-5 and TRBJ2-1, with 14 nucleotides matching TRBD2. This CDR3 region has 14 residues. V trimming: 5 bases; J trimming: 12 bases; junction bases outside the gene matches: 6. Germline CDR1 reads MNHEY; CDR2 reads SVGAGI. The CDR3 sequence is CASSLPGTSGGQFF. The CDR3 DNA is TGTGCCAGCAGTCTACCCGGGACTAGCGGGGGGCAGTTCTTC.

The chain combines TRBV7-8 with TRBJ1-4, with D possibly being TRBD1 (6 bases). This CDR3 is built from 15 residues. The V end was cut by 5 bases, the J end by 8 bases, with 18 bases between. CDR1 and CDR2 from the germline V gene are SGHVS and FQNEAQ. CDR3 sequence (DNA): TGTGCCAGCAGCGTTCGGGACACCATTTCGGAAAAACTGTTTTTT. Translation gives CASSVRDTISEKLFF. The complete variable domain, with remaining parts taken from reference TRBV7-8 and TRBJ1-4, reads GAGVSQSPRYKVAKRGQDVALRCDPISGHVSLFWYQQALGQGPEFLTYFQNEAQLDKSGLPSDRFFAERPEGSVSTLKIQRTQQEDSAVYLCASSVRDTISEKLFFGSGTQLSVL.

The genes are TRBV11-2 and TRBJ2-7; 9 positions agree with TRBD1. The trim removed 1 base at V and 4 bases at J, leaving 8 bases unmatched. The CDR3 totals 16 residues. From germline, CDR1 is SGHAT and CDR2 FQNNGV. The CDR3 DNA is TGTGCCAGCAGCTTAGCGGGAGACAGGGGGTTTTACGAGCAGTACTTC. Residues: CASSLAGDRGFYEQYF.

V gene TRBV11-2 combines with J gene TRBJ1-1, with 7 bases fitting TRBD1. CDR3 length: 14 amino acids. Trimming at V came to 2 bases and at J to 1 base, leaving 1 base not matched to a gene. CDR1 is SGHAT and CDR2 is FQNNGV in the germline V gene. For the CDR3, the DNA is TGTGCCAGCAGCTTACAGGGGGGGAACACTGAAGCTTTCTTT. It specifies CASSLQGGNTEAFF.

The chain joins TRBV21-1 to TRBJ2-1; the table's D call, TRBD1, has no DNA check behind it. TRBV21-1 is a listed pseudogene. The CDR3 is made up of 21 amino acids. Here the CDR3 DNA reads TGTGCCAGCAGCAAAGGTCGTACGGGACAGGAAAAAGGGGCCATTTACAATGAGCAGTTCTTC. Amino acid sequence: CASSKGRTGQEKGAIYNEQFF.

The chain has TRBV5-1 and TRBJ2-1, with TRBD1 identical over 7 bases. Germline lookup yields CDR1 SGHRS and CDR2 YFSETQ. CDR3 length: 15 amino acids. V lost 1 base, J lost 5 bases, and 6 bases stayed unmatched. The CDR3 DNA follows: TGCGCCAGCAGCTTGAGACAGGGAATCAACAATGAGCAGTTCTTC. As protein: CASSLRQGINNEQFF.

The CDR3 nucleotides read TGTGCCAGCAGCCCCCGGGGACCGGGACAGGGGGCGCGTCCCACCTTC. This codes for CASSPRGPGQGARPTF. The chain recombines TRBV7-2 with TRBJ1-2, with 12 bases matching TRBD1. Trimming at V came to 5 bases and at J to 13 bases, leaving 17 bases not matched to a gene. Germline V CDR1 and CDR2: SGHTA, FQGNSA. This CDR3 comprises 16 residues.

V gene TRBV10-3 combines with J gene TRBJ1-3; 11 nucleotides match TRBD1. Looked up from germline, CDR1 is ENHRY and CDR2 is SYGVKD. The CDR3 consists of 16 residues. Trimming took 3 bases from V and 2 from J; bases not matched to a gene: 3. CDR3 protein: CAISDRTGGAGNTIYF. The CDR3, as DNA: TGTGCCATCAGTGATCGGACAGGGGGCGCTGGAAACACCATATATTTT.

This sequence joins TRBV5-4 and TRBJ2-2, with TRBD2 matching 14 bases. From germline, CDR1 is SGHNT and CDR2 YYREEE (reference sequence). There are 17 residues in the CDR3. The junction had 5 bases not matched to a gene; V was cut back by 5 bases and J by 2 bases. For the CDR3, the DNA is TGTGCCAGCAGAATAGGACTAGCGGGAGGAAACACCGGGGAGCTGTTTTTT. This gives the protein CASRIGLAGGNTGELFF.

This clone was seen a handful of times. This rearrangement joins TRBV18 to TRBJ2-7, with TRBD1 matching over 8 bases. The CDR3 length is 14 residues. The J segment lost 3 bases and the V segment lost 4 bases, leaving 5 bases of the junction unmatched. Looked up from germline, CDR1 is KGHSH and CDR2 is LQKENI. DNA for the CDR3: TGTGCCAGCTCACGGGGAGGACAGGGCTACGAGCAGTACTTC. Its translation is CASSRGGQGYEQYF.

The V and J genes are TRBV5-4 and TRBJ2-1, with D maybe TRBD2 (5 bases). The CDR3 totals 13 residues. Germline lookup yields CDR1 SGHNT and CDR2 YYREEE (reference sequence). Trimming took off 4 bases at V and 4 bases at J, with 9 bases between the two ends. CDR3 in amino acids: CASSEGSYNEQFF. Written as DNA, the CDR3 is TGTGCCAGCAGCGAGGGATCTTACAATGAGCAGTTCTTC.

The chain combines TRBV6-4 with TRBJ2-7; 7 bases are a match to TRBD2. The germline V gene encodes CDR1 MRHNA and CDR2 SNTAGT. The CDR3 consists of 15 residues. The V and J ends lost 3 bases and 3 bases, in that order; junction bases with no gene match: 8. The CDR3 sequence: CASSDGPAGHYEQYF. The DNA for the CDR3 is TGTGCCAGCAGTGATGGGCCAGCGGGGCACTACGAGCAGTACTTC.

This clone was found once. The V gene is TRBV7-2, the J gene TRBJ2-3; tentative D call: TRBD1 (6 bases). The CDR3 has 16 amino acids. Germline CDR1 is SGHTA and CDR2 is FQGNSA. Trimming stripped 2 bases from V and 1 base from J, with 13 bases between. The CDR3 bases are TGTGCCAGCAGCTTATCAGGGGATATCCGCACAGATACGCAGTATTTT. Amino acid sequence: CASSLSGDIRTDTQYF.

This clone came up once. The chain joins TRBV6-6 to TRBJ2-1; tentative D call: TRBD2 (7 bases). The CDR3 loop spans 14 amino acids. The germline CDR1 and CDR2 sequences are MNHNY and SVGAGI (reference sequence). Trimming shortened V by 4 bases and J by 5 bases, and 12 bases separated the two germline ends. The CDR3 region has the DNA TGTGCCAGCAGTTTGGCGGGGGCCCACAATGAGCAGTTCTTC. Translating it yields CASSLAGAHNEQFF.

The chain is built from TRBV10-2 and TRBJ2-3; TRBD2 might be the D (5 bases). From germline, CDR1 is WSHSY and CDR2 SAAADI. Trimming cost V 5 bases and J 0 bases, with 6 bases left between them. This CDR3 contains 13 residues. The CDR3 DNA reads TGCGCCAGCAGTAGCGGAAGCACAGATACGCAGTATTTT. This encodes CASSSGSTDTQYF.

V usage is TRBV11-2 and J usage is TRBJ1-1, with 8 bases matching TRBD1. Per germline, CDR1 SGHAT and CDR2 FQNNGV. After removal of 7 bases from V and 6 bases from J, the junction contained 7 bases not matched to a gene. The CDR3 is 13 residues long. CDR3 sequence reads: CASKRDRWAEAFF. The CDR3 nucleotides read TGTGCCAGCAAAAGGGACAGGTGGGCTGAAGCTTTCTTT. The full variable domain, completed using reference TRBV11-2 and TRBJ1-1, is EAGVAQSPRYKIIEKRQSVAFWCNPISGHATLYWYQQILGQGPKLLIQFQNNGVVDDSQLPKDRFSAERLKGVDSTLKIQPAKLEDSAVYLCASKRDRWAEAFFGQGTRLTVV.

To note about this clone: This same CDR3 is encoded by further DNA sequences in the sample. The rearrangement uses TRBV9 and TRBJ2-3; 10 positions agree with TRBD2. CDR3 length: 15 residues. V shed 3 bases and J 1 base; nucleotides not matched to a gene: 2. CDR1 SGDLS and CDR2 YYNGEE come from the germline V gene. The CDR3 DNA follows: TGTGCCAGCAGCGCCGGGACTAGCGGCACAGATACGCAGTATTTT. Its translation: CASSAGTSGTDTQYF.

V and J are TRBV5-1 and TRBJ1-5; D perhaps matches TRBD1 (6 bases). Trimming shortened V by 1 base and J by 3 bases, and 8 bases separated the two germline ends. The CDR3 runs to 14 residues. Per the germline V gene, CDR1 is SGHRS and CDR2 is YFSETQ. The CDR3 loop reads CASSLTGLNQPQHF. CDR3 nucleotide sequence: TGCGCCAGCAGCTTGACAGGGCTCAATCAGCCCCAGCATTTT.

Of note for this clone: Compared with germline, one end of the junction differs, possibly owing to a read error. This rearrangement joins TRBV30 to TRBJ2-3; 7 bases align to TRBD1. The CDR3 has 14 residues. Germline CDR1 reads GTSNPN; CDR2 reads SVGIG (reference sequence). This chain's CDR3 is CAWRPGQSTNTQYF. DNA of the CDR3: TGTGCCTGGAGACCGGGACAGAGCACAAATACGCAGTATTTT. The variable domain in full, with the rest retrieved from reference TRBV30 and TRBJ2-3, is SQTIHQWPATLVQPVGSPLSLECTVEGTSNPNLYWYRQAAGRGLQLLFYSVGIGQISSEVPQNLSASRPQDRQFILSSKKLLLSDSGFYLCAWRPGQSTNTQYFGPGTRLTVL.

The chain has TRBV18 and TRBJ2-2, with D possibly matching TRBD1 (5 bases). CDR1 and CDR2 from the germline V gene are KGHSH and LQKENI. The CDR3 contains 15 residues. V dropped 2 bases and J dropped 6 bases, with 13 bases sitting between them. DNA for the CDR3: TGTGCCAGCTCACCAGGGCAGGGTTCGGCCGGGGAGCTGTTTTTT. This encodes CASSPGQGSAGELFF.

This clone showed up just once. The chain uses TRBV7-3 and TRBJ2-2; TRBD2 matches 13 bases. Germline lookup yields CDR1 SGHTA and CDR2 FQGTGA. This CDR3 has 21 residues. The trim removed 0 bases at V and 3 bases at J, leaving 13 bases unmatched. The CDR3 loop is CASSLTLPARGTSGDTGELFF. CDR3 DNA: TGTGCCAGCAGCTTAACTCTACCGGCCCGGGGGACTAGCGGGGACACCGGGGAGCTGTTTTTT.

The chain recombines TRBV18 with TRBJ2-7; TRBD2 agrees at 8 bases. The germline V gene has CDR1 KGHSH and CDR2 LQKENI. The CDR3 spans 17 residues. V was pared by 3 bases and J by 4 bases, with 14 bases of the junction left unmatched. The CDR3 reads CASSPRLPTSGNYEQYF. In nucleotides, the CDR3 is TGTGCCAGCTCACCGAGACTTCCCACTAGCGGTAATTACGAGCAGTACTTC.

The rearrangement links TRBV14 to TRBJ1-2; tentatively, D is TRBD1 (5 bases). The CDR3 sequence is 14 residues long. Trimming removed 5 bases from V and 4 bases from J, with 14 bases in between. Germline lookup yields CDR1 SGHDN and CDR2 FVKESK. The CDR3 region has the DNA TGTGCCAGCAGCGCTCTCAGGGTCGGCTATGGCTACACCTTC. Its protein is CASSALRVGYGYTF.

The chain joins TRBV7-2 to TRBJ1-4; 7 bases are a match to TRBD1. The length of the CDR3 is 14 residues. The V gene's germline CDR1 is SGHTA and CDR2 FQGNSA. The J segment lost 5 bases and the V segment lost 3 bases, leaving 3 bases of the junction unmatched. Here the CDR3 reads CASSFTGVNEKLFF. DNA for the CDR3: TGTGCCAGCAGCTTTACAGGGGTGAATGAAAAACTGTTTTTT.

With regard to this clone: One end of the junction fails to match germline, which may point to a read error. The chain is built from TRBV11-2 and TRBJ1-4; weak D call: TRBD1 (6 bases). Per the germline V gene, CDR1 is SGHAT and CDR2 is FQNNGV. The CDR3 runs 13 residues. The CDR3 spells CASSLARRDTRLF. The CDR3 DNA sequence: TGTGCCAGCAGCTTAGCACGCCGGGACACCCGTTTATTT.

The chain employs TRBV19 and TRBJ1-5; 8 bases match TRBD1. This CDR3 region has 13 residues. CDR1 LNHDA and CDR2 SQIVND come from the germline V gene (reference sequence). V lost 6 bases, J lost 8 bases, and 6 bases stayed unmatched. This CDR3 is CASSDRGGKPQHF. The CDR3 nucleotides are TGTGCCAGTAGCGACAGGGGTGGAAAGCCCCAGCATTTT.

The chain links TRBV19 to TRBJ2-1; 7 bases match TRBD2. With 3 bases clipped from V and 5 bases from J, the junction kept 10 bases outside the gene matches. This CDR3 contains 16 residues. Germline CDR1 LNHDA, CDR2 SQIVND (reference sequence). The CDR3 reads CASSIWGEGRDNEQFF. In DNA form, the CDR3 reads TGTGCCAGTAGTATTTGGGGGGAGGGCCGTGACAATGAGCAGTTCTTC.